What follows are 21 T cell receptor beta chains derived from one specimen sequenced in a study of T cell repertoires in cytomegalovirus infection. Their target antigens are unknown. Using its own MiXCR run on the reads, TCRdb lists one record per CDR3 protein. The sample carries 450,000 to 600,000 distinct CDR3 sequences, approximately 42% recorded once. The material was cultured PBMCs, obtained from culture after CMV antigen stimulation. The receptors here all came from a human donor in good health (CMV status not recorded). Some clones in this sample may be carry-over from other donors' samples.

V is TRBV7-8 and J is TRBJ2-5; D possibly corresponds to TRBD2 (5 bases). Between the trimmed V and J ends, which lost 1 base and 1 base, there was a span of 10 bases. CDR1 is SGHVS, CDR2 FQNEAQ, per germline. There are 15 residues in the CDR3. The CDR3 region is CASSLESSFQETQYF. CDR3 sequence (DNA): TGTGCCAGCAGCTTAGAGTCTAGCTTCCAAGAGACCCAGTACTTC.

CDR3 coding DNA: TGTGCCATCAGTGGAGGGTACACTGAAGCTTTCTTT. Its translation is CAISGGYTEAFF. This chain uses TRBV10-3 with TRBJ1-1; D is ambiguous. The CDR3 extends over 12 amino acids. The germline V and J ends were trimmed by 4 bases and 3 bases, with 6 bases remaining between them. Per germline, CDR1 ENHRY and CDR2 SYGVKD.

The J gene is TRBJ2-1, the V gene TRBV2; D perhaps matches TRBD2 (5 bases). V was shortened by 3 bases and J by 2 bases, with 8 bases between the two germline ends. Germline V CDR1 and CDR2: SNHLY, FYNNEI. The CDR3 contains 14 residues. DNA of the CDR3: TGTGCCAGCAGTGAGGTGGGAGCCTACAATGAGCAGTTCTTC. Translating gives CASSEVGAYNEQFF.

This clonotype was detected ten times or more. V usage is TRBV7-6 and J usage is TRBJ2-3; TRBD1 might be the D (6 bases). Germline loops: CDR1 SGHVS, CDR2 FNYEAQ. This CDR3 region has 13 residues. V was trimmed by 5 bases and J by 8 bases, leaving 14 bases between them. The CDR3 is CASSQVLQGTQYF. Here the CDR3 DNA reads TGTGCCAGCAGCCAAGTGCTACAGGGTACGCAGTATTTT. Together with reference TRBV7-6 and TRBJ2-3, the CDR3 gives the full variable domain: GAGVSQSPRYKVTKRGQDVALRCDPISGHVSLYWYRQALGQGPEFLTYFNYEAQQDKSGLPNDRFSAERPEGSISTLTIQRTEQRDSAMYRCASSQVLQGTQYFGPGTRLTVL.

The chain combines TRBV11-1 with TRBJ2-1, with a possible D match to TRBD1 (5 bases). Between the trimmed V and J ends, which lost 1 base and 5 bases, there was a span of 21 bases. There are 18 residues in the CDR3. Germline V lookup: CDR1 SGHAT, CDR2 FQDESV (reference sequence). CDR3 sequence: CASSLGPWGSGDHNEQFF. The CDR3 nucleotides are TGTGCCAGCAGCTTAGGCCCCTGGGGCTCCGGTGATCACAATGAGCAGTTCTTC. The full variable domain, in which reference TRBV11-1 and TRBJ2-1 provide the parts outside the CDR3, is EAEVAQSPRYKITEKSQAVAFWCDPISGHATLYWYRQILGQGPELLVQFQDESVVDDSQLPKDRFSAERLKGVDSTLKIQPAELGDSAMYLCASSLGPWGSGDHNEQFFGPGTRLTVL.

V gene TRBV4-1 combines with J gene TRBJ1-2, with D unresolved. V shed 4 bases and J shed 1 base, with 7 bases lying between them. The CDR3 sequence is 13 residues long. Germline V CDR1 and CDR2: MGHRA, YSYEKL. The CDR3 region has the DNA TGCGCCAGCAGCCCAAGTGATAACTATGGCTACACCTTC. Its translation is CASSPSDNYGYTF.

The rearrangement links TRBV15 to TRBJ1-5; TRBD1 aligns across 9 bases. V lost 0 bases to trimming and J lost 7 bases; unmatched junction nucleotides: 10. The CDR3 is made up of 17 amino acids. The germline gives CDR1 LNHNV, CDR2 YYDKDF (reference sequence). The CDR3 DNA follows: TGTGCCACCAGCAGAGATTCGGAGGGACAGGGTTGGCAGCCCCAGCATTTT. It codes for CATSRDSEGQGWQPQHF.

This clonotype was counted ten times or more. The rearrangement uses TRBV7-2 and TRBJ2-3; TRBD2 matches 9 bases. V trimming: 4 bases; J trimming: 0 bases; junction bases outside the gene matches: 14. There are 19 residues in the CDR3. Looked up from germline, CDR1 is SGHTA and CDR2 is FQGNSA. The CDR3 protein is CASSSDPLLAGASTDTQYF. DNA of the CDR3: TGTGCCAGCAGCTCCGATCCCCTCTTAGCGGGAGCCAGCACAGATACGCAGTATTTT.

V is TRBV7-2 and J is TRBJ2-5; 12 bases match TRBD2. The CDR3 runs to 19 residues. Germline CDR1 reads SGHTA; CDR2 reads FQGNSA. The trim removed 1 base at V and 7 bases at J, leaving 16 bases unmatched. CDR3 residues: CASSLVTLRLAGGPGTQYF. As DNA, the CDR3 is TGTGCCAGCAGCTTAGTTACACTTCGGCTAGCGGGGGGGCCGGGGACCCAGTACTTC. Full variable domain (rest looked up from reference TRBV7-2 and TRBJ2-5): GAGVSQSPSNKVTEKGKDVELRCDPISGHTALYWYRQSLGQGLEFLIYFQGNSAPDKSGLPSDRFSAERTGGSVSTLTIQRTQQEDSAVYLCASSLVTLRLAGGPGTQYFGPGTRLLVL.

The V and J genes are TRBV7-8 and TRBJ2-7; D is tentatively TRBD1 or TRBD2 (6 bases each). Germline-derived CDR1 and CDR2 are SGHVS and FQNEAQ. The CDR3 length is 19 residues. Trimming stripped 1 base from V and 4 bases from J, with 26 bases between. In DNA, the CDR3 is TGTGCCAGCAGCTTAGGGAGTGGGGGGCAGCCACTGTGGGGTTACGAGCAGTACTTC. Translated: CASSLGSGGQPLWGYEQYF.

The gene calls are TRBV7-6 and TRBJ2-5; D is possibly TRBD1 (6 bases). Trimming stripped 4 bases from V and 5 bases from J, with 17 bases between. The length of the CDR3 is 15 residues. Germline loops: CDR1 SGHVS, CDR2 FNYEAQ. Written as DNA, the CDR3 is TGTGCCAGCAGCTCCCAGGGCAGGGGCACGGAGACCCAGTACTTC. Translating it yields CASSSQGRGTETQYF.

The chain employs TRBV7-9 and TRBJ2-3; no firm D call. V dropped 5 bases and J dropped 6 bases, with 6 bases sitting between them. Germline V gene sequence: CDR1 SEHNR, CDR2 FQNEAQ (reference sequence). This CDR3 has 11 residues. This chain's CDR3 is CASSRRDTQYF. As DNA, the CDR3 is TGTGCCAGCAGCCGTCGGGATACGCAGTATTTT.

This clonotype was found a few times. This sequence joins TRBV7-2 and TRBJ2-1, with 7 bases identical to TRBD1. In germline, CDR1 is SGHTA, CDR2 FQGNSA. J lost 3 bases, V lost 0 bases, and 2 bases had no gene match. The CDR3 loop spans 15 amino acids. The CDR3 nucleotides read TGTGCCAGCAGCTTAGCCAGACAGGGCTACAATGAGCAGTTCTTC. This translates into CASSLARQGYNEQFF.

This clonotype has more than one count but fewer than ten. The chain joins TRBV6-1 to TRBJ2-1, with TRBD2 matching over 9 bases. The CDR3 runs 16 residues. J was trimmed by 3 bases and V by 4 bases; bases with no gene match: 7. From germline, CDR1 is MNHNS and CDR2 SASEGT. DNA for the CDR3: TGTGCCAGCAGTGCCCGTAGCGGGGGACGCTACAATGAGCAGTTCTTC. This codes for CASSARSGGRYNEQFF.

The rearrangement links TRBV6-2 or TRBV6-3 to TRBJ1-4; D is undetermined. Trimming left V 6 bases short and J 4 bases short, with 9 bases between. The CDR3 consists of 13 residues. Per germline, CDR1 MNHEY and CDR2 SVGEGT. This chain's CDR3 is CASSPTSNEKLFF. The CDR3 region has the DNA TGTGCCAGCAGCCCGACAAGTAATGAAAAACTGTTTTTT.

The V gene is TRBV2, the J gene TRBJ2-7, with a possible D match to TRBD2 (7 bases). The CDR3 runs 15 residues. Looked up from germline, CDR1 is SNHLY and CDR2 is FYNNEI. V gave up 6 bases and J gave up 0 bases, with 15 bases separating them. The DNA for the CDR3 is TGTGCCAGCAGGGGGGGGCGCGTATTCTCCTACGAGCAGTACTTC. Encoded protein: CASRGGRVFSYEQYF.

At least ten counts were recorded for this clonotype. This chain's CDR3 is CASSFSGNTEAFF. CDR3 DNA sequence: TGTGCCAGCAGCTTCTCCGGGAACACTGAAGCTTTCTTT. V is TRBV7-2 and J is TRBJ1-1; D ambiguous. V dropped 3 bases and J dropped 1 base, with 6 bases sitting between them. The CDR3 runs 13 residues. Germline assignment: CDR1 SGHTA and CDR2 FQGNSA.

The chain couples TRBV7-6 to TRBJ2-2, with a possible D match to TRBD2 (5 bases). The germline V gene has CDR1 SGHVS and CDR2 FNYEAQ. V gave up 5 bases and J gave up 4 bases, with 17 bases separating them. This CDR3 spans 16 amino acids. The CDR3, as DNA: TGTGCCAGCAGCCCAAGAGGGCCTGAGGGCACCGGGGAGCTGTTTTTT. It is translated as CASSPRGPEGTGELFF.

The rearrangement links TRBV5-4 to TRBJ1-6, with 10 bases matching TRBD1. V shed 0 bases and J 9 bases; nucleotides not matched to a gene: 9. CDR1 and CDR2 from the germline V gene are SGHNT and YYREEE (reference sequence). The CDR3 is 17 residues long. The CDR3: CASSLGGAGTGASPLHF. For the CDR3, the DNA is TGTGCCAGCAGCTTGGGGGGTGCTGGGACAGGGGCTTCACCCCTCCACTTT.

This chain uses TRBV5-4 with TRBJ2-1, with D possibly being TRBD1 (5 bases). This CDR3 region has 13 residues. V lost 2 bases and J lost 7, with 10 bases in between. Germline CDR1 reads SGHNT; CDR2 reads YYREEE (reference sequence). The CDR3 DNA is TGTGCCAGCAGCTTTAGGGGCGTTAATGAGCAGTTCTTC. This gives the protein CASSFRGVNEQFF.

This chain links TRBV7-3 with TRBJ1-1; D gene uncertain. The V gene's germline CDR1 is SGHTA and CDR2 FQGTGA. V lost 2 bases and J 10 bases, leaving 11 bases between the germline ends. The length of the CDR3 is 12 residues. CDR3 sequence reads: CASSLGAGSAFF. DNA of the CDR3: TGTGCCAGCAGCTTAGGAGCGGGCTCAGCTTTCTTT.